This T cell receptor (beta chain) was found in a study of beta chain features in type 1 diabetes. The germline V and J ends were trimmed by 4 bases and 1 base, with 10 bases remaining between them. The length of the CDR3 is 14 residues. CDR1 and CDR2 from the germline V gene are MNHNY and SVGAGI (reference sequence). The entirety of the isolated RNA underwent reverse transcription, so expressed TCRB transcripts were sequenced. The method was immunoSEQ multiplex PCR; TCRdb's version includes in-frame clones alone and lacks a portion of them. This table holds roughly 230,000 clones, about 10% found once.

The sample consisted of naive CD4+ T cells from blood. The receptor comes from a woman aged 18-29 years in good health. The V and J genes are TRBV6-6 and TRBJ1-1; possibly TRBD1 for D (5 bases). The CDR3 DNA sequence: TGTGCCAGCAGTTTCACCGGGGGGAACACTGAAGCTTTCTTT. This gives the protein CASSFTGGNTEAFF.